The T cell receptor beta chain described here comes from a study of early T cells in non-severe SARS-CoV-2 infection. Whole-study results and caveats: Anti-spike CD8 responses were favored by VDJdb matching, which missed private and CD4 specificities.

The CDR3 runs to 16 residues. CDR1 and CDR2 (germline): SEHNR, FQNEAQ (reference sequence). Trimming left V 1 base short and J 1 base short, with 12 bases between. The table lists this clonotype with many counts. The antigen is unknown. Individual cDNA molecules carried attached unique molecular identifiers. TCRdb passed the 5' RACE reads through MiXCR, listing each CDR3 protein once. The data contain tens of thousands of distinct CDR3 sequences, about 5% of them seen just once; the ten biggest clones take up 5.5% to 7%. This sequence originates from an adult who was a healthcare worker with PCR-confirmed SARS-CoV-2 infection or an uninfected control (not recorded which). V and J are TRBV7-9 and TRBJ2-3; D may be TRBD2 (5 bases). This specimen consisted of whole blood, obtained at baseline. CDR3 sequence (DNA): TGTGCCAGCAGCTTAGTAGGAGGAGGAGGCACAGATACGCAGTATTTT. Its translation: CASSLVGGGGTDTQYF.